Listed below are T cell receptor beta chains from one sample, sequenced in a study of early stage breast cancer tumors. Sequencing was performed with immunoSEQ multiplex PCR; in TCRdb, only in-frame clones are kept and a portion is missing. The sample records just over 70,000 clones, 70% to 85% being singletons. Material: blood. Receptors originate from a person between 55 and 69 years old with breast cancer. Each CDR3 is given with its conserved first and last residue. A D gene is named only where the DNA matches it firmly. Size is stated for part of the rows, as once, few or many counts, or as a class when the clone is expanded.

CAWSPGPGSPLHF	TGTGCCTGGAGTCCAGGGCCTGGTTCACCCCTCCACTTT	TRBJ1-6	.	13	TRBV30	.
CASSVGGGGRLGEQFF	TGTGCCAGCAGCGTAGGAGGGGGCGGGAGGCTGGGTGAGCAGTTCTTC	TRBJ2-1	.	16	TRBV9	.
CASSSENEQFF	TGTGCCAGCAGCTCCGAGAATGAGCAGTTCTTC	TRBJ2-1	.	11	TRBV7-8	.
CASSADRFSYEQYF	TGTGCCAGCAGCGCAGACAGGTTCTCCTACGAGCAGTACTTC	TRBJ2-7	.	14	TRBV7-2	.
CASSRIGGGQHF	TGCGCCAGCAGCCGCATAGGGGGGGGCCAGCACTTC	TRBJ2-7	.	12	TRBV4-1	.
CASSDPRVLDTEAFF	TGCGCCAGCAGCGACCCGAGGGTTTTGGACACTGAAGCTTTCTTT	TRBJ1-1	.	15	TRBV4-1	.
CASSRGPQNTEAFF	TGTGCCAGCAGCCGCGGGCCACAAAACACTGAAGCTTTCTTT	TRBJ1-1	.	14	TRBV7-3	.
CASTLGQGISTEAFF	TGTGCCAGCACCCTGGGACAGGGTATATCCACTGAAGCTTTCTTT	TRBJ1-1	.	15	TRBV11-2	TRBD1
CASSSGTGGREQYF	TGCGCCAGCAGCTCCGGGACAGGGGGCAGAGAGCAGTACTTC	TRBJ2-7	.	14	TRBV5-1	TRBD1
CASSLGLAGGVSTYEQYF	TGTGCCAGCAGCTTAGGGCTAGCGGGGGGTGTCTCGACCTACGAGCAGTACTTC	TRBJ2-7	.	18	TRBV7-8	TRBD2
CASTPLGAGGYTF	TGTGCCAGCACTCCCTTGGGGGCAGGTGGCTACACCTTC	TRBJ1-2	.	13	TRBV6-5	.
CASSPGVGGSGYTF	TGTGCCAGCAGTCCGGGGGTTGGGGGCAGCGGCTACACCTTC	TRBJ1-2	.	14	TRBV28	.
CASSPGQGLFDTQYF	TGTGCCAGCAGCCCGGGACAGGGTCTTTTCGATACGCAGTATTTT	TRBJ2-3	.	15	TRBV28	TRBD1
CASSRGQGTNEKLFF	TGTGCCAGCAGCCGGGGACAGGGAACTAATGAAAAACTGTTTTTT	TRBJ1-4	.	15	TRBV11-2	TRBD1
CASSVVGTEGNEQFF	TGTGCCAGCAGCGTAGTAGGGACTGAGGGCAATGAGCAGTTCTTC	TRBJ2-1	.	15	TRBV9	.
CASSIGGVNYEQYF	TGTGCCAGTAGTATAGGAGGCGTAAATTACGAGCAGTACTTC	TRBJ2-7	.	14	TRBV19	.
CASSLEFSRGTGELFF	TGTGCCAGCAGCTTAGAGTTTAGCAGGGGCACCGGGGAGCTGTTTTTT	TRBJ2-2	.	16	TRBV7-2	.
CASSVLAGEGYNEQFF	TGTGCCAGTAGTGTCCTAGCGGGAGAGGGATACAATGAGCAGTTCTTC	TRBJ2-1	.	16	TRBV19	TRBD2
CASSSRGVTYEQYF	TGTGCCAGCAGCTCCCGGGGGGTTACCTACGAGCAGTACTTC	TRBJ2-7	few	14	TRBV7-2	TRBD2
CASSLGYQPQHF	TGTGCCAGCTCCTTGGGGTATCAGCCCCAGCATTTT	TRBJ1-5	.	12	TRBV28	.
CASSFRPTVDNQPQHF	TGTGCCAGCAGTTTCCGCCCGACGGTCGATAATCAGCCCCAGCATTTT	TRBJ1-5	few	16	TRBV28	.
CASSLAGVSYNEQFF	TGCGCCAGCAGCTTGGCAGGGGTCTCCTACAATGAGCAGTTCTTC	TRBJ2-1	.	15	TRBV5-1	.
CASGLDRVREQYF	TGTGCCTCCGGTCTGGACAGGGTGCGCGAGCAGTACTTC	TRBJ2-7	.	13	TRBV2	TRBD1
CSVNLLAGSTDTQYF	TGCAGCGTTAACCTCCTAGCGGGAAGCACAGATACGCAGTATTTT	TRBJ2-3	.	15	TRBV29-1	TRBD2
CSVEEGGNTGELFF	TGCAGCGTTGAAGAAGGGGGAAACACCGGGGAGCTGTTTTTT	TRBJ2-2	.	14	TRBV29-1	.
CASSLENGPLTDTQYF	TGTGCCAGCAGCTTAGAAAACGGGCCACTCACAGATACGCAGTATTTT	TRBJ2-3	.	16	TRBV11-2	.
CASSVWDRVDNEQFF	TGTGCCAGCAGCGTATGGGACAGGGTCGACAATGAGCAGTTCTTC	TRBJ2-1	.	15	TRBV9	TRBD1
CASSPRGTPFYEQYF	TGTGCCAGCAGTCCCAGGGGGACACCCTTCTACGAGCAGTACTTC	TRBJ2-7	.	15	TRBV6-5	TRBD1
CASSPDRFGYEQYF	TGTGCCAGCAGTCCAGACAGGTTCGGCTACGAGCAGTACTTC	TRBJ2-7	.	14	TRBV7-2	.
CATSRDNYGYTF	TGTGCCACCAGCAGGGATAACTATGGCTACACCTTC	TRBJ1-2	.	12	TRBV15	.
CASSSTAISGNTIYF	TGTGCCAGCAGCTCGACAGCCATCTCTGGAAACACCATATATTTT	TRBJ1-3	.	15	TRBV7-2	.
CASSPDTFRGYTF	TGTGCCAGCAGCCCGGACACTTTCCGCGGCTACACCTTC	TRBJ1-2	few	13	TRBV11-2	.
CASSLGGPYRLNTEAFF	TGTGCCAGCAGCTTGGGGGGCCCCTACAGGCTGAACACTGAAGCTTTCTTT	TRBJ1-1	.	17	TRBV5-6	.
CASSDRDRLAKNIQYF	TGTGCCAGCAGTGATCGGGACCGCCTAGCCAAAAACATTCAGTACTTC	TRBJ2-4	.	16	TRBV2	.
CASSPGLAGNEQFF	TGCGCCAGCAGCCCCGGACTAGCGGGGAATGAGCAGTTCTTC	TRBJ2-1	few	14	TRBV5-1	TRBD2
CASSITGGYEQYF	TGTGCCAGTAGTATAACAGGGGGATACGAGCAGTACTTC	TRBJ2-7	.	13	TRBV19	TRBD1
CASSPNPGQGAYEQYF	TGTGCCAGCTCGCCCAACCCGGGACAGGGGGCCTACGAGCAGTACTTC	TRBJ2-7	.	16	TRBV18	TRBD1
CASSRLRDGEKLFF	TGTGCCAGTAGCCGGCTACGGGACGGTGAAAAACTGTTTTTT	TRBJ1-4	.	14	TRBV19	.
CASSQEDRGSVAGYTF	TGCGCCAGCAGCCAAGAGGACAGGGGTTCTGTAGCTGGCTACACCTTC	TRBJ1-2	.	16	TRBV4-3	TRBD1
CASSEGILNTGELFF	TGTGCCAGCAGTGAAGGGATTCTGAACACCGGGGAGCTGTTTTTT	TRBJ2-2	.	15	TRBV2	.
CASSSQGAREQYF	TGTGCCAGCAGTTCCCAGGGGGCGCGGGAGCAGTACTTC	TRBJ2-7	.	13	TRBV6-6	TRBD1
CASSIAISDGPETQYF	TGTGCCAGTAGTATTGCGATTTCGGATGGCCCGGAGACCCAGTACTTC	TRBJ2-5	.	16	TRBV19	.
CASSLTSGPTDTQYF	TGTGCCAGCAGCTTAACCAGCGGACCCACAGATACGCAGTATTTT	TRBJ2-3	.	15	TRBV7-3	.
CASSRGRDRARNEQFF	TGTGCCAGCAGCCGGGGCCGGGACAGGGCGCGTAATGAGCAGTTCTTC	TRBJ2-1	.	16	TRBV7-9	TRBD1